Listed here is a single T cell receptor (beta chain). Its antigen remains unknown. The sample belongs to a study of T cell responses to AZD1222 COVID-19 vaccine. Study-level results: Only a handful of AZD1222 recipients, more than five in all, had baseline seropositivity.

Some clones are missing from TCRdb's copy, which holds only in-frame ones; the method was immunoSEQ multiplex PCR. This sample carries some 140,000 clones, 92% of them seen once, and the ten largest clones take about 3%. The germline CDR1 and CDR2 sequences are LNHDA and SQIVND (reference sequence). V shed 1 base and J 2 bases; nucleotides not matched to a gene: 4. CDR3 length equals 16 residues. The starting material was peripheral blood, obtained on day 0 of AZD1222 vaccination. V usage is TRBV19 and J usage is TRBJ1-5, with TRBD1 matching 8 bases. This receptor was obtained from an adult in good health. CDR3 nucleotides: TGTGCCAGTAGTATAGGGGTACAGGGGGGCAATCAGCCCCAGCATTTT. Translating gives CASSIGVQGGNQPQHF.